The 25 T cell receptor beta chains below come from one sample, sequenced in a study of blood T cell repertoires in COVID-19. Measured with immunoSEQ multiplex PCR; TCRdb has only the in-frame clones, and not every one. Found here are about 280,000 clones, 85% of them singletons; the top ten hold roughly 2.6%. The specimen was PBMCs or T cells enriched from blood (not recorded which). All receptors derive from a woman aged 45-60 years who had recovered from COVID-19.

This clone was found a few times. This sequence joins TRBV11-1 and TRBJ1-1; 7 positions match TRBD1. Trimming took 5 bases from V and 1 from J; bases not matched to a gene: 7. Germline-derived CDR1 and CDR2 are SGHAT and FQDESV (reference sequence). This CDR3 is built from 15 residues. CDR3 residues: CASSPRQGGNTEAFF. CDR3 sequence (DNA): TGTGCCAGCAGCCCCCGACAGGGAGGGAACACTGAAGCTTTCTTT. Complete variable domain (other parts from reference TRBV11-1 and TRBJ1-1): EAEVAQSPRYKITEKSQAVAFWCDPISGHATLYWYRQILGQGPELLVQFQDESVVDDSQLPKDRFSAERLKGVDSTLKIQPAELGDSAMYLCASSPRQGGNTEAFFGQGTRLTVV.

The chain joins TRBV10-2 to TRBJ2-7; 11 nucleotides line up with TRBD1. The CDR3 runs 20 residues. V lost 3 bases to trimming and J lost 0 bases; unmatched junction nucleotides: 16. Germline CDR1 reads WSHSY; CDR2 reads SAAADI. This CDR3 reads CASSEVPGQGASRVSYEQYF. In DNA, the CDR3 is TGCGCCAGCAGTGAAGTCCCCGGACAGGGGGCGTCTAGGGTCTCCTACGAGCAGTACTTC.

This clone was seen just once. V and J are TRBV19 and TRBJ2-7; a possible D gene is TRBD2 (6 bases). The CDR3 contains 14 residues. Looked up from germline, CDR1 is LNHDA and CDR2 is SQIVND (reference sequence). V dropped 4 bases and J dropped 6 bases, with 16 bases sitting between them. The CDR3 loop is CASSSGMEIPEQYF. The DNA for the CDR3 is TGTGCCAGTAGTAGCGGGATGGAGATACCCGAGCAGTACTTC.

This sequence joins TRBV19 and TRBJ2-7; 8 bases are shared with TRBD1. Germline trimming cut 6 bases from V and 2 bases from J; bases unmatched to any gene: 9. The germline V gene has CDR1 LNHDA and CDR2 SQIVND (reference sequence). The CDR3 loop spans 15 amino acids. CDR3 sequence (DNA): TGTGCCAGTAGAAAAGGACAGGGCCCCGCCTACGAGCAGTACTTC. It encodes CASRKGQGPAYEQYF.

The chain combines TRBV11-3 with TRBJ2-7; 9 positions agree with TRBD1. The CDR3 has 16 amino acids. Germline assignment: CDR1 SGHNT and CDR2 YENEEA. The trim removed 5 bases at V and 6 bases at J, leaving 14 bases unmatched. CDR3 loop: CASSPRFGTGTSEQYF. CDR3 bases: TGTGCCAGCAGCCCTCGTTTTGGGACAGGGACTTCCGAGCAGTACTTC. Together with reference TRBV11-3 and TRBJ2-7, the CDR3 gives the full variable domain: EAGVVQSPRYKIIEKKQPVAFWCNPISGHNTLYWYLQNLGQGPELLIRYENEEAVDDSQLPKDRFSAERLKGVDSTLKIQPAELGDSAVYLCASSPRFGTGTSEQYFGPGTRLTVT.

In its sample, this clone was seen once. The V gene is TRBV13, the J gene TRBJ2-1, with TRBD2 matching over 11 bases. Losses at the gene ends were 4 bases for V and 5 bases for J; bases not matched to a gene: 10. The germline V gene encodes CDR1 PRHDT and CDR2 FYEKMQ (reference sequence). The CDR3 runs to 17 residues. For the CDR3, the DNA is TGTGCCAGCAGCTCCCCTCTCCAACTAGCGGGGGACAATGAGCAGTTCTTC. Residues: CASSSPLQLAGDNEQFF.

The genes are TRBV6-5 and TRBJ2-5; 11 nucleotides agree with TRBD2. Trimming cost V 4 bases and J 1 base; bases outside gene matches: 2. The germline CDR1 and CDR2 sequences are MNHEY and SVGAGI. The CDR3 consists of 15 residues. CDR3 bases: TGTGCCAGCAGTTGGACTAGCGGGTTCCAAGAGACCCAGTACTTC. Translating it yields CASSWTSGFQETQYF.

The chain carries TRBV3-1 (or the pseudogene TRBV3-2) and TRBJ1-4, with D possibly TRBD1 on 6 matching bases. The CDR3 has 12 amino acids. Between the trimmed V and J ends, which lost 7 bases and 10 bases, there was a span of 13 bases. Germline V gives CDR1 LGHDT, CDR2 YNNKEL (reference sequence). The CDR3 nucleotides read TGTGCCAGCAAGAGGGGGGAGGGAAAACTGTTTTTT. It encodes CASKRGEGKLFF.

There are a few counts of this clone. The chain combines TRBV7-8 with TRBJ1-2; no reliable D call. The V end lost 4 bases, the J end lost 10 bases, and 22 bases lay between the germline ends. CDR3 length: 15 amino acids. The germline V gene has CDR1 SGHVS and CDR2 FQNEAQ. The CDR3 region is CASSSGANYGYTYTF. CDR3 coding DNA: TGTGCCAGCAGCTCGGGTGCAAACTATGGCTACACCTACACCTTC.

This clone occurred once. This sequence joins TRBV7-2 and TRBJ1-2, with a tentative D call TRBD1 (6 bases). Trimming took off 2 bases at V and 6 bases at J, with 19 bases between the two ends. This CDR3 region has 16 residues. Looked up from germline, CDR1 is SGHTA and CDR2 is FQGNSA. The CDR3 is CASSLQSQQGEDGYTF. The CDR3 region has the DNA TGTGCCAGCAGCTTACAAAGTCAACAGGGAGAAGATGGCTACACCTTC.

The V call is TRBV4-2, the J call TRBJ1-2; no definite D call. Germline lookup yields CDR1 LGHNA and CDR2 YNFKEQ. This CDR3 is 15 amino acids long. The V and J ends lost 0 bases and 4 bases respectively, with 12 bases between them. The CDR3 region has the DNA TGTGCCAGCAGCCAAGAAGTTTCGACTTTCTATGGCTACACCTTC. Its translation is CASSQEVSTFYGYTF.

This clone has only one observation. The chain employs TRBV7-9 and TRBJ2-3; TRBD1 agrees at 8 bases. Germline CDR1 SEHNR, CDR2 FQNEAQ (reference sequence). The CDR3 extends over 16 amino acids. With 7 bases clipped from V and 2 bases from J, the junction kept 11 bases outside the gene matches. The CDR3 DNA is TGTGCCAGCACCTCCCCAGGGACAGGATACACAGATACGCAGTATTTT. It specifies CASTSPGTGYTDTQYF.

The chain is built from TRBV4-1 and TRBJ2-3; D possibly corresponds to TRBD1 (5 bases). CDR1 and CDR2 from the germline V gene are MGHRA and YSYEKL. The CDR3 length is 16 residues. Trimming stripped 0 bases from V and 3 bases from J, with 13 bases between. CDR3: CASSQDHRSSTDTQYF. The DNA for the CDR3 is TGCGCCAGCAGCCAAGATCACAGGAGCTCAACAGATACGCAGTATTTT.

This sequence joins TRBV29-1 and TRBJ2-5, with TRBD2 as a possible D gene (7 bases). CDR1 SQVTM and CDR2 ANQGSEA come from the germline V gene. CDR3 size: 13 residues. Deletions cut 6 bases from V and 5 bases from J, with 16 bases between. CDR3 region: CSVAAGARETQYF. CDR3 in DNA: TGCAGCGTCGCCGCGGGGGCCAGGGAGACCCAGTACTTC.

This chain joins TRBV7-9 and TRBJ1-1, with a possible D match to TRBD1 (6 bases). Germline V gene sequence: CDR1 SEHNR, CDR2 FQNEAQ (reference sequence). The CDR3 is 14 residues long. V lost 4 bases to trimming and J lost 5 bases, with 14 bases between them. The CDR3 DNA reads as TGTGCCAGCAGCTCTCCCCAGGGGTGGACTGAAGCTTTCTTT. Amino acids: CASSSPQGWTEAFF.

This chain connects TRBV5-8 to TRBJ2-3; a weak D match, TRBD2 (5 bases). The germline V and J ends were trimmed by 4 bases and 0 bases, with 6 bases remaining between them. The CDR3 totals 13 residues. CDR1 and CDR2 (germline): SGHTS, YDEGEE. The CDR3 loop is CASSRGSTDTQYF. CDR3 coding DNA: TGTGCCAGCAGCAGAGGGAGCACAGATACGCAGTATTTT.

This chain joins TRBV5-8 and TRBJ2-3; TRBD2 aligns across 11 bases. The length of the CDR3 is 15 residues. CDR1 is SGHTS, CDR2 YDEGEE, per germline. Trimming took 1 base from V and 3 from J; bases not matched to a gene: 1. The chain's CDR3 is CASSLWTSGTDTQYF. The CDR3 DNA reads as TGTGCCAGCAGCTTGTGGACTAGCGGGACAGATACGCAGTATTTT.

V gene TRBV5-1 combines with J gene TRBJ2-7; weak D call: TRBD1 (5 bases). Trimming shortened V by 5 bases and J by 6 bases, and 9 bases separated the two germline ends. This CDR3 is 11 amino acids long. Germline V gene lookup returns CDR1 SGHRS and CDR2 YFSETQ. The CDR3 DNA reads TGCGCCAGCAGGGGGCTCGGCGAGCAGTACTTC. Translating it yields CASRGLGEQYF.

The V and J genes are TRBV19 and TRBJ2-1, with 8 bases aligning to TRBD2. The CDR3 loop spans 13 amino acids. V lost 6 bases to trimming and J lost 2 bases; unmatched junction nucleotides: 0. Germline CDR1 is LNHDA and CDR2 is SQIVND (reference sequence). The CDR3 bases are TGTGCCAGTAGCGGGAGGGCCTACAATGAGCAGTTCTTC. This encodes CASSGRAYNEQFF.

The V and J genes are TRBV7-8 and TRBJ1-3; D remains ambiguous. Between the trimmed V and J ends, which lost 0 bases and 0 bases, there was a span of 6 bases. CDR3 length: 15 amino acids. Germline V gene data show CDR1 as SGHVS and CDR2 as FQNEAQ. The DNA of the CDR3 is TGTGCCAGCAGCTTAGCAGGGAGCTCTGGAAACACCATATATTTT. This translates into CASSLAGSSGNTIYF.

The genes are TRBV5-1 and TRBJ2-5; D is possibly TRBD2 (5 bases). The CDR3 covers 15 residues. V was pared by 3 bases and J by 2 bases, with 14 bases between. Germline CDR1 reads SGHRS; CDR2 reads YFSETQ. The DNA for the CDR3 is TGCGCCAGCAGCTCTACTAGTCTGGCACAAGAGACCCAGTACTTC. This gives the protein CASSSTSLAQETQYF. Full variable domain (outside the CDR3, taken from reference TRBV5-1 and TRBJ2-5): KAGVTQTPRYLIKTRGQQVTLSCSPISGHRSVSWYQQTPGQGLQFLFEYFSETQRNKGNFPGRFSGRQFSNSRSEMNVSTLELGDSALYLCASSSTSLAQETQYFGPGTRLLVL.

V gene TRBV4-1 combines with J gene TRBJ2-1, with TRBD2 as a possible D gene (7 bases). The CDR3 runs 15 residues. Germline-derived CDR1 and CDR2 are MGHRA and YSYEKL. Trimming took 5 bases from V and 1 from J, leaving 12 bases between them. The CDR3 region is CASSKGGVSYNEQFF. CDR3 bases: TGCGCCAGCAGCAAAGGGGGGGTTTCCTACAATGAGCAGTTCTTC.

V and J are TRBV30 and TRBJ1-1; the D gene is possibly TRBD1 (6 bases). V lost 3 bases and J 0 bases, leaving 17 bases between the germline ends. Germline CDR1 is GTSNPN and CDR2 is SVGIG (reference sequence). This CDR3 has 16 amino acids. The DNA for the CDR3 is TGTGCCTGGAGCAATGTTAGGGGGTGGTTGAACACTGAAGCTTTCTTT. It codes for CAWSNVRGWLNTEAFF.

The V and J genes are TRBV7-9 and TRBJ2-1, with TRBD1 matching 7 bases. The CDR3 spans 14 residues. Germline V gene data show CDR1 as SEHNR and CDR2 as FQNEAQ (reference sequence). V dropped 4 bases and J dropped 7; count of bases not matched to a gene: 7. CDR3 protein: CASSSPQGTNEQFF. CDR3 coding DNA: TGTGCCAGCAGCTCACCACAGGGGACGAATGAGCAGTTCTTC.

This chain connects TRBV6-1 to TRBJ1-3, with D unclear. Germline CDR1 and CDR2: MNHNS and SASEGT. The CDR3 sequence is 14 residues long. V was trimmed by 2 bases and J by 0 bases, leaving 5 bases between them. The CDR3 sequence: CASSESISGNTIYF. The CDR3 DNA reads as TGTGCCAGCAGTGAATCTATCTCTGGAAACACCATATATTTT.